This TCR beta chain was sequenced for a study of shared clonotypes between healthy human individuals (TCRdb year 2020). A note on the overall study: A few men and a couple of women, aged 18 to 49 years, made up the cohort. To estimate repertoire size and how much clonotypes are shared between individuals, the study performed deep sequencing of blood TCR repertoires from 4 to 6 healthy adults. Per donor, three plates each were used for CD4 naive and CD4 memory, two for CD8 naive, and one for CD8 memory. To increase sequencing depth and limit assay-specific biases, different laboratories used diverse techniques to prepare libraries and sequence TCR repertoires. Each donor's leukapheresis produced roughly between roughly 0.85 and 10 billion PBMCs. Beyond this particular receptor, the publication reports: The genetic and exposure-history diversity represented was limited by the small number of donors. Naive subsets generally had larger estimated clonotype richness than memory subsets did. Compared with non-shared clonotypes, the clonotypes found in all four sorted-subset donors had higher generation probabilities. Pairwise subsampling indicated that sequencing depth was expected to affect the degree of clonotype sharing among donors. Even with the large sequencing depth, rarefaction of the sorted-subset datasets indicated that sequencing was incomplete. Sharing across four donors was observed for around 5% of naive CD4, over 3% of naive CD8, about 2.3% of memory CD4, and roughly 0.4% of memory CD8 clonotypes. Sampling was limited to blood, and TCR repertoires in tissue likely differ from TCR repertoires in blood.

Including cysteine and phenylalanine, the CDR3 has 14 amino acids. The entry retains the CDR3 DNA only, 42 bases that are in frame from base 1. The germline V gene specifies SGHTA as CDR1 and FQGNSA as CDR2. Trimming removed 4 bases from V and 5 bases from J, leaving 14 bases between the germline ends. As for this clone: This receptor's antigen is unknown. No quality values exist for individual bases; no much larger clone is one base distant.

TCR CDR3 regions were amplified from genomic DNA by multiplex PCR using the deep immunoSEQ assay. For each cell subset, the extracted genomic DNA was distributed evenly across all wells of several immunoSEQ 96-well plates, and each plate served as one replicate. For sorted subsets, 200 ng of genomic DNA, equivalent to roughly 30,000 T cell genomes, went into each replicate PCR. The purified libraries were quantified using a Qubit 3.0 fluorometer, sized with a Bioanalyzer 2100, and then quantified again using the KAPA Library Quantification kit. Each immunoSEQ 96-well plate was sequenced on its own single-read 150-cycle Illumina NextSeq 550 flow cell. As for the authors' bioinformatics: Because only junctional sequences without quality scores were contained in the immunoSEQ output, filtering matching that applied to full-length reads could not be performed. To assign V/J genes and CDR3, sequences were annotated against IMGT germline references using PyIR, a Python wrapper for IgBLAST v1.9. Reads were removed for weak V/J assignments (E-value above 1e-6), missing CDR3, stop codons, out-of-frame junctions, or ambiguous translated residues. V3J clonotypes were defined as sequences sharing the same inferred V gene, J gene, and CDR3 amino acid sequence. The percentage overlap between two repertoires was calculated by dividing the number of shared unique clonotypes by the size of the smaller repertoire. Richness of each repertoire was evaluated using RTK rarefaction, the Chao1 estimator, and Recon v2.1 estimates of unobserved clonotypes. Generation probabilities for all TCRbeta clonotypes obtained by the gDNA method from several donors were computed using OLGA. The clones in this table, taken by TCRdb from immuneACCESS, are in-frame only. Not every clone is retained; where verified, under half of the shortfall comes from an unresolved V gene, and the cause of the rest is unknown. Clone size and V and J calls were adopted from that table, with D and trimming inferred from the DNA. The sample has around 1.4 million clones on record, 98% to 99% of them singletons. Together, the top ten hold about 0.35% of the sample.

Healthy HIV-negative adults with no recently reported acute infections or vaccinations were included as donors. Every donor was a Caucasian adult residing in Nashville, Tennessee, USA. Magnetic negative selection was used to enrich CD4+ T cells, after which naive cells were positively selected on CD45RA and the negative fraction became the memory subset. After blood collection by leukapheresis, PBMCs were isolated using Ficoll-Histopaque density gradient centrifugation and then cryopreserved in the vapor phase of liquid nitrogen. Analytical flow cytometry was used to check the purity and quantity of every magnetically sorted T cell population. Each sorted fraction had its genomic DNA isolated and then quantified by UV absorbance on a Nanodrop 2000c.

Input material: naive CD4+ T cells sorted from blood. The cell subset or site label of this sample denotes: CD45RA+ positively selected. This TCR derives from a man aged 25 to 45 in good health. The sequence is built from TRBV7-2 and TRBJ1-2; tentative D gene TRBD1, with 5 bases matching. The CDR3: CASSSTLDIYGYTF. The DNA is TGTGCCAGCAGCTCAACTCTGGACATATATGGCTACACCTTC.